This TCR beta chain was identified during a study of blood T cell repertoires in COVID-19. The protocol was immunoSEQ multiplex PCR, while the TCRdb copy is restricted to in-frame clones and leaves out a portion. Of 250,000 to 300,000 clones listed, approximately 89% were seen once; the top ten hold 1.9%. This CDR3 has 21 residues. V is TRBV21-1 and J is TRBJ2-4; TRBD2 was called by the table and not checked on the DNA. TRBV21-1 is reported as a pseudogene. The sequenced material came from PBMCs or T cells enriched from blood (not recorded which). This TCR derives from a woman between 55 and 75 years old who had recovered from COVID-19. CDR3 DNA sequence: TGTGCCAGCAGCAAAACCAAGAGTCTAGCGGGATTAGGGTTTGGCAAAAACATTCAGTACTTC. Protein: CASSKTKSLAGLGFGKNIQYF.